This record looks at one TCR beta chain sequence and its context. The antigen is undetermined. Every bit of the isolated RNA underwent reverse transcription, so sequencing read expressed TCRB transcripts. Measured with immunoSEQ multiplex PCR; TCRdb has only the in-frame clones, and not every one. The sample consists of a few hundred thousand clones, roughly an eighth of them appearing once. In total, each donor contributed a single heparinised blood draw that averaged around 110 mL. This record comes from a study of beta chain features in type 1 diabetes. Study-level points and caveats: Naive, central memory and Treg TCRB repertoires appeared more alike in patients than in healthy donors. Type 1 diabetes patients showed fewer insertions and more deletions at VDJ junctions.

This CDR3 has 14 residues. Trimming took 7 bases from V and 4 from J, leaving 17 bases between them. Germline values: CDR1 MDHEN, CDR2 SYDVKM. The TCR originated in a young man in good health. The V call is TRBV28, the J call TRBJ2-7; the D gene is possibly TRBD1 (6 bases). Material: naive CD4+ T cells from blood. The DNA for the CDR3 is TGTGCCAGCACCTACCGGGACATATCGTACGAGCAGTACTTC. Protein sequence: CASTYRDISYEQYF.